This TCR beta chain was sequenced in a study of blood T cells in healthy people across ages. Notes on the study in general: A roughly linear age-dependent decrease characterized TCR beta diversity per million T cells.

Each donor supplied around 10 milliliters of peripheral blood. V was clipped by 5 bases and J by 0 bases; unmatched bases: 7. Germline lookup yields CDR1 DFQATT and CDR2 SNEGSKA (reference sequence). CDR3 length equals 17 residues. Together with a sample-barcoded 5' primer, a J-beta primer mix was included in a second PCR lasting roughly 6 to 12 cycles. Using its own MiXCR run on the 5' RACE reads, TCRdb lists one record per CDR3 protein. The sample lists about 1.5 million distinct CDR3 sequences; around 42% were seen once. Worth noting for this clonotype: What it binds is not known.

This TCR was sampled from a woman between 18 and 30 years old in good health. The genes are TRBV20-1 and TRBJ2-1; 13 bases match TRBD2. The specimen sequenced was blood. CDR3 coding DNA: TGCAGTGCTCTCAGACTAGCGGGGGGATACTCCTACAATGAGCAGTTCTTC. Protein sequence: CSALRLAGGYSYNEQFF.